This T cell receptor beta chain was sequenced in a study of T-cell reconstitution after alpha-beta-depleted transplantation in children. The germline V gene encodes CDR1 SGDLS and CDR2 YYNGEE. The trim removed 0 bases at V and 3 bases at J, leaving 7 bases unmatched. The CDR3 loop spans 16 amino acids. Study results and limitations: From surviving recipient T cells and thymic progenitors came the high day-60 TCRbeta diversity observed in some patients. Alpha-beta T cells present about two months after transplant were reported to originate from several hundred expanded graft clones. One year post-transplant, T-cell counts and diversity were largely derived from T cells produced anew.

Preparation of the TCRbeta library used unique molecular identifiers. MiXCR was run by TCRdb on the PCR reads, yielding one entry per CDR3 protein. The sample consists of about 980,000 distinct CDR3 sequences, 25% to 35% of them appearing once. About this clonotype itself: Antigen specificity is unknown.

The sequence came from a boy in the first two years of life who had a stem cell transplant for SCID, so the T cells may come from the graft donor. The sample here was PBMCs, mostly from graft donor cells, taken 360 days after TCRalphabeta/CD19-depleted stem cell transplant. The chain joins TRBV9 to TRBJ2-3; TRBD1 matches 7 bases. CDR3 bases: TGTGCCAGCAGCGTAGACGGGTTACAGGGGACAGATACGCAGTATTTT. It translates to CASSVDGLQGTDTQYF.